This T cell receptor beta chain is from a study of cytomegalovirus exposure and HLA in healthy donors. Study-level results: Accurate predictions that matched the HLA-A and HLA-B alleles of most subjects were reportedly made from TCR beta sequences.

On this clone: What it binds is unknown.

The PCR used 60 Vbeta and 13 Jbeta primers. Assay used: immunoSEQ multiplex PCR; TCRdb lists only in-frame clones, some missing. The table shows about 110,000 clones, with over 70% occurring only once. With 2 bases clipped from V and 6 bases from J, the junction kept 6 bases outside the gene matches. The CDR3 has 14 residues. Germline CDR1 and CDR2: MNHEY and SVGAGI. The TCR originated in a man aged 40-55 years in good health and CMV-seronegative. The sequenced sample consisted of PBMCs. V and J are TRBV6-5 and TRBJ2-7, with 8 positions matching TRBD1. The CDR3 reads CASSYAGGVSEQYF. Here the CDR3 DNA reads TGTGCCAGCAGTTACGCAGGGGGCGTTAGCGAGCAGTACTTC.